Listed below are T cell receptor beta chains from one sample, sequenced in a study of CD8 T cells in ankylosing spondylitis. From the 5' RACE reads, TCRdb called clonotypes with MiXCR, one entry per CDR3 protein. The sample includes roughly 220,000 distinct CDR3 sequences, about 17% of them seen just once. Sequencing was carried out using blood, either unsorted or a sorted T cell fraction (not recorded which). The origin of the receptors is a male donor with ankylosing spondylitis. CDR3s include the opening cysteine and the closing phenylalanine or tryptophan. The order of the fields is D gene, J gene, V gene, CDR3 protein. The D gene is left open where the match is weak.

D: -
J: TRBJ2-1
V: TRBV11-3
CDR3: CASSSDERYNEQFF

D: TRBD2
J: TRBJ2-1
V: TRBV12-3/TRBV12-4
CDR3: CASSTTSGGGNEQFF

D: TRBD2
J: TRBJ2-1
V: TRBV12-3/TRBV12-4
CDR3: CASSPSGLAGDNEQFF

D: TRBD1
J: TRBJ1-2
V: TRBV20-1
CDR3: CSAPRTGVLAGYTF

D: -
J: TRBJ2-7
V: TRBV7-9
CDR3: CASSSNGGGREQYF

D: -
J: TRBJ2-1
V: TRBV6-1
CDR3: CASSQAEVSYNEQFF

D: -
J: TRBJ2-1
V: TRBV20-1
CDR3: CSAHSERSGYEQFF

D: -
J: TRBJ2-2
V: TRBV9
CDR3: CASSEQGGNTGELFF

D: TRBD2
J: TRBJ2-3
V: TRBV12-3/TRBV12-4
CDR3: CASISLAGSGPTDTQYF

D: TRBD2
J: TRBJ2-1
V: TRBV12-3/TRBV12-4
CDR3: CASSLREGPYNEQFF

D: TRBD1
J: TRBJ2-1
V: TRBV5-5
CDR3: CASSSNTGTGGWNEQFF

D: TRBD2
J: TRBJ2-1
V: TRBV3-1
CDR3: CASSQVTSGGWGEQFF

D: TRBD2
J: TRBJ2-2
V: TRBV7-9
CDR3: CASPGGSGSRELFF

D: -
J: TRBJ2-3
V: TRBV7-8
CDR3: CASSLGLFTDTQYF

D: -
J: TRBJ2-5
V: TRBV10-3
CDR3: CAISSDTQETQYF

D: -
J: TRBJ2-7
V: TRBV30
CDR3: CAWSVGGGYEQYF

D: -
J: TRBJ2-2
V: TRBV6-1
CDR3: CASSEAATNTGELFF

D: -
J: TRBJ1-1
V: TRBV12-5
CDR3: CASGSLFGGETEAFF

D: TRBD1
J: TRBJ1-6
V: TRBV30
CDR3: CAWTAQGIENSPLHF

D: TRBD2
J: TRBJ2-3
V: TRBV7-9
CDR3: CASSLSSGGTDTQYF

D: -
J: TRBJ2-1
V: TRBV14
CDR3: CASSQVSGEQFF

D: -
J: TRBJ1-4
V: TRBV2
CDR3: CASRIMGGPEGEKLFF

D: -
J: TRBJ2-7
V: TRBV29-1
CDR3: CSVVDGEQYF

D: TRBD2
J: TRBJ2-1
V: TRBV19
CDR3: CASSMGSSGSGDSYNEQFF

D: -
J: TRBJ1-1
V: TRBV6-5
CDR3: CASSDSGTPTEAFF

D: TRBD2
J: TRBJ2-2
V: TRBV4-1
CDR3: CASSITSGLAGTGELFF

D: -
J: TRBJ2-1
V: TRBV5-1
CDR3: CASSLGLAPPEQFF

D: -
J: TRBJ2-7
V: TRBV29-1
CDR3: CSVEGDGYEQYF

D: -
J: TRBJ1-6
V: TRBV15
CDR3: CATGAESSYNSPLHF

D: TRBD1
J: TRBJ1-2
V: TRBV9
CDR3: CASVRQGDYGYTF

D: TRBD2
J: TRBJ2-2
V: TRBV12-3/TRBV12-4
CDR3: CASTMTKGGLGPPGELFF

D: -
J: TRBJ2-3
V: TRBV5-1
CDR3: CASSSETTTDTQYF

D: -
J: TRBJ1-2
V: TRBV12-3/TRBV12-4
CDR3: CASSSYLGTPDGYTF

D: TRBD1
J: TRBJ2-7
V: TRBV20-1
CDR3: CSARGQQGAPSSYEQYF

D: -
J: TRBJ2-2
V: TRBV6-2/TRBV6-3
CDR3: CASSYVGGELFF

D: TRBD2
J: TRBJ2-3
V: TRBV6-2/TRBV6-3
CDR3: CASSWGLAGGPDTQYF

D: TRBD2
J: TRBJ2-7
V: TRBV20-1
CDR3: CSANVPISGVYEQYF

D: TRBD2
J: TRBJ2-1
V: TRBV24-1
CDR3: CATSDRSGGTSYNEQFF

D: -
J: TRBJ2-1
V: TRBV12-3/TRBV12-4
CDR3: CASSLRPGGESEQFF

D: -
J: TRBJ2-7
V: TRBV4-3
CDR3: CASSQGLATYEQYF

D: TRBD2
J: TRBJ2-1
V: TRBV12-3/TRBV12-4
CDR3: CASSPRVSGSGEQFF

D: -
J: TRBJ2-3
V: TRBV27
CDR3: CASSLGGSGFESDTQYF

D: -
J: TRBJ2-7
V: TRBV11-2
CDR3: CASSFSDGLTYEQYF

D: TRBD2
J: TRBJ2-7
V: TRBV7-2
CDR3: CASSEGLAGLSYEQYF

D: TRBD2
J: TRBJ2-1
V: TRBV12-3/TRBV12-4
CDR3: CASTTPLAGSSYNEQFF

D: -
J: TRBJ2-7
V: TRBV6-5
CDR3: CASSYEGYPPNYEQYF

D: -
J: TRBJ1-5
V: TRBV19
CDR3: CASSIGWAGGNQPQHF

D: TRBD1
J: TRBJ2-1
V: TRBV12-3/TRBV12-4
CDR3: CASSKSGTVSSYNEQFF

D: -
J: TRBJ1-4
V: TRBV12-3/TRBV12-4
CDR3: CASRPGLGEKLFF

D: -
J: TRBJ1-5
V: TRBV5-1
CDR3: CASSSFPGQPQHF

D: -
J: TRBJ1-1
V: TRBV28
CDR3: CASSEGGQTREAFF

D: -
J: TRBJ2-7
V: TRBV2
CDR3: CASSESQGITYEQYF

D: -
J: TRBJ1-5
V: TRBV15
CDR3: CATSGPVSNQPQHF

D: -
J: TRBJ1-1
V: TRBV30
CDR3: CAWKGGEAFF

D: -
J: TRBJ2-7
V: TRBV7-2
CDR3: CASSFSFGTNPYEQYF